This entry describes one T cell receptor (beta chain). Its antigen is undetermined. A NOSPECS grade of at least 4, a Clinical Activity Score of at least 3 and duration under 3 months were recorded in ophthalmopathy patients. This CDR3 comprises 17 residues. Germline V gene sequence: CDR1 LNHDA, CDR2 SQIVND (reference sequence). The junction had 12 bases not matched to a gene; V was cut back by 8 bases and J by 0 bases. The investigators amplified TCR beta CDR3 regions from RNA transcripts. The HTBI set primed first-round TCR CDR3 RT-PCR. A single record per CDR3 protein comes from TCRdb applying MiXCR to the multiplex PCR reads. The sample has 250,000 to 300,000 distinct CDR3 sequences; approximately 19% are singletons. This sample was taken from a study of T cells in Graves' hyperthyroidism and ophthalmopathy. Notes on the study in general: Separating ophthalmopathy from stable hyperthyroidism was achieved by a 13 V-J model. Blood also carried most thyroid clonotypes expanded above 0.001.

The sample consisted of blood. This sequence was found in a man in his fifties or sixties with Graves' ophthalmopathy. The chain links TRBV19 to TRBJ2-4; 8 nucleotides agree with TRBD1. CDR3 sequence reads: CASGPGQAILAKNIQYF. CDR3 in DNA: TGTGCCAGTGGACCGGGACAGGCGATACTAGCCAAAAACATTCAGTACTTC.